This T cell receptor beta chain originates from a study of breast tumors, draining lymph nodes, adjacent tissues. Whole-study results and caveats: Tumor and nontumor repertoires were significantly more similar in luminal-like than in basal-like breast cancer. Tumor TCR diversity was below lymph nodes but above nontumor tissue. The lymph node origin of tumor T cells was framed as consistent with a hypothesis, not demonstrated.

CDR1 is SGHVS, CDR2 FQNEAQ, per germline. Trimming removed 1 base at V and 5 bases at J, with 12 bases between. This CDR3 region has 15 residues. This clonotype appeared many times. No antigen is known for it. TCRdb re-derived calls from the multiplex PCR reads in MiXCR, one entry per CDR3 protein. The repertoire holds under 30,000 distinct CDR3 sequences, roughly 20% seen once, with less than 15% in the top ten. The receptor was derived from a female donor with breast cancer. Some clones in this sample may be carry-over from other donors' samples. Sequencing was done on a sample of breast tumor tissue. V usage is TRBV7-8 and J usage is TRBJ2-1; D ambiguous. In nucleotides, the CDR3 is TGTGCCAGCAGCTTAGGGCTAGTCCGGCACAATGAGCAGTTCTTC. As protein: CASSLGLVRHNEQFF.